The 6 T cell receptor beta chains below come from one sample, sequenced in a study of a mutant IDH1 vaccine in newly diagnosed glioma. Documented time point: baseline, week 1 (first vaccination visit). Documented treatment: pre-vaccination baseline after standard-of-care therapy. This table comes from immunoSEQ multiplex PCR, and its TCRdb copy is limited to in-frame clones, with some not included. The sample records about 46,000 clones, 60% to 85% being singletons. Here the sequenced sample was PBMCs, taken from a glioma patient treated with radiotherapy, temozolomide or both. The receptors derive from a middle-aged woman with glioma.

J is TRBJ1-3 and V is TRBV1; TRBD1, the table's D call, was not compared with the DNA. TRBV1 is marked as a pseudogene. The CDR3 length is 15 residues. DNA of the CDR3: TGCACCAGCAGCCCTTCAGGGGCAAAAGGAAACACCATATATTTT. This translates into CTSSPSGAKGNTIYF.

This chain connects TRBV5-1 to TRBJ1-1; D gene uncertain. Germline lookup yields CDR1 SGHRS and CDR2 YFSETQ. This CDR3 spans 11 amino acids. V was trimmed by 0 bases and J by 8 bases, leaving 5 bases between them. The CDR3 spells CASSLGREAFF. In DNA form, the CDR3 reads TGCGCCAGCAGCTTGGGCAGGGAAGCTTTCTTT.

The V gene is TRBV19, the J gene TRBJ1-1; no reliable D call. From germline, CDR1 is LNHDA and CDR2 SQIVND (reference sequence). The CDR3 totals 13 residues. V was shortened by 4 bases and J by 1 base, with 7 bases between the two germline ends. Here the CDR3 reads CASSKDRNTEAFF. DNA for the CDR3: TGTGCCAGTAGTAAGGACCGGAACACTGAAGCTTTCTTT.

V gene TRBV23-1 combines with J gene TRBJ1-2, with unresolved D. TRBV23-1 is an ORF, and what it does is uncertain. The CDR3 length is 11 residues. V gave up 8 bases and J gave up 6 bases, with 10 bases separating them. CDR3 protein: CASVSHHGYTF. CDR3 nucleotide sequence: TGCGCCAGCGTCTCCCATCATGGCTACACCTTC.

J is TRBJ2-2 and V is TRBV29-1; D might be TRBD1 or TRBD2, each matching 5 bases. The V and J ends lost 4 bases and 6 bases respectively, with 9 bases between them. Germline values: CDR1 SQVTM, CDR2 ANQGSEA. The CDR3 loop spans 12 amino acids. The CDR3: CSVAPGPGELFF. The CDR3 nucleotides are TGCAGCGTTGCCCCGGGACCCGGGGAGCTGTTTTTT.

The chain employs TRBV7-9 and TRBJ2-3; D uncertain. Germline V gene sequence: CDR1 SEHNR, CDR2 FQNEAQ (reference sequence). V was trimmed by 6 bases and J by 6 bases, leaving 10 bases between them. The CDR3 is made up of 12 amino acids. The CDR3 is CASSSLRDTQYF. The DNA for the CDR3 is TGTGCCAGCAGTTCGCTCAGGGATACGCAGTATTTT.